The TCR beta chain described here comes from a study of CD8+CD57+ T cells in acquired aplastic anemia. Study background: Sorted CD4+ and CD8+ cells yielded around 3.2 ug of DNA on average. Broader study findings: It was found that almost 30 CD8+ CDR3 sequences were shared between patients and controls. Simpson's diversity of CD8+ cells was not significantly different in patients compared with controls.

The authors sequenced patients whose flow cytometry had shown CD8+CD57+ cell expansion. Patients had received no therapy at the time of blood sampling. Profiles of TCR beta VDJ and CDR3 were generated from a genomic DNA template. Each CDR3 protein is one row after TCRdb ran MiXCR on the reads. The repertoire consists of 260,000 or so distinct CDR3 sequences, with around 82% occurring once and the leading ten covering roughly two fifths. This clonotype was seen only once. What it binds is unknown. No conserved phenylalanine or tryptophan is present at the end of the CDR3, so a read error is the likely explanation. The limits of the CDR3 on the DNA are not certain, so only TCRdb's listed CDR3 is given. Germline V gene sequence: CDR1 SGDLS, CDR2 YYNGEE. The CDR3 is 13 amino acids in total, end residues counted.

The source of this sequence is a human donor with aplastic anemia. The material sequenced was sorted CD4+, CD8+, or CD8+CD57+ T cells (not recorded which) from PBMCs. The V call is TRBV9, the J call TRBJ2-3; TRBD2 is the table's D call and was not checked against the DNA. The CDR3 loop is CASGVCQNSSNEL.